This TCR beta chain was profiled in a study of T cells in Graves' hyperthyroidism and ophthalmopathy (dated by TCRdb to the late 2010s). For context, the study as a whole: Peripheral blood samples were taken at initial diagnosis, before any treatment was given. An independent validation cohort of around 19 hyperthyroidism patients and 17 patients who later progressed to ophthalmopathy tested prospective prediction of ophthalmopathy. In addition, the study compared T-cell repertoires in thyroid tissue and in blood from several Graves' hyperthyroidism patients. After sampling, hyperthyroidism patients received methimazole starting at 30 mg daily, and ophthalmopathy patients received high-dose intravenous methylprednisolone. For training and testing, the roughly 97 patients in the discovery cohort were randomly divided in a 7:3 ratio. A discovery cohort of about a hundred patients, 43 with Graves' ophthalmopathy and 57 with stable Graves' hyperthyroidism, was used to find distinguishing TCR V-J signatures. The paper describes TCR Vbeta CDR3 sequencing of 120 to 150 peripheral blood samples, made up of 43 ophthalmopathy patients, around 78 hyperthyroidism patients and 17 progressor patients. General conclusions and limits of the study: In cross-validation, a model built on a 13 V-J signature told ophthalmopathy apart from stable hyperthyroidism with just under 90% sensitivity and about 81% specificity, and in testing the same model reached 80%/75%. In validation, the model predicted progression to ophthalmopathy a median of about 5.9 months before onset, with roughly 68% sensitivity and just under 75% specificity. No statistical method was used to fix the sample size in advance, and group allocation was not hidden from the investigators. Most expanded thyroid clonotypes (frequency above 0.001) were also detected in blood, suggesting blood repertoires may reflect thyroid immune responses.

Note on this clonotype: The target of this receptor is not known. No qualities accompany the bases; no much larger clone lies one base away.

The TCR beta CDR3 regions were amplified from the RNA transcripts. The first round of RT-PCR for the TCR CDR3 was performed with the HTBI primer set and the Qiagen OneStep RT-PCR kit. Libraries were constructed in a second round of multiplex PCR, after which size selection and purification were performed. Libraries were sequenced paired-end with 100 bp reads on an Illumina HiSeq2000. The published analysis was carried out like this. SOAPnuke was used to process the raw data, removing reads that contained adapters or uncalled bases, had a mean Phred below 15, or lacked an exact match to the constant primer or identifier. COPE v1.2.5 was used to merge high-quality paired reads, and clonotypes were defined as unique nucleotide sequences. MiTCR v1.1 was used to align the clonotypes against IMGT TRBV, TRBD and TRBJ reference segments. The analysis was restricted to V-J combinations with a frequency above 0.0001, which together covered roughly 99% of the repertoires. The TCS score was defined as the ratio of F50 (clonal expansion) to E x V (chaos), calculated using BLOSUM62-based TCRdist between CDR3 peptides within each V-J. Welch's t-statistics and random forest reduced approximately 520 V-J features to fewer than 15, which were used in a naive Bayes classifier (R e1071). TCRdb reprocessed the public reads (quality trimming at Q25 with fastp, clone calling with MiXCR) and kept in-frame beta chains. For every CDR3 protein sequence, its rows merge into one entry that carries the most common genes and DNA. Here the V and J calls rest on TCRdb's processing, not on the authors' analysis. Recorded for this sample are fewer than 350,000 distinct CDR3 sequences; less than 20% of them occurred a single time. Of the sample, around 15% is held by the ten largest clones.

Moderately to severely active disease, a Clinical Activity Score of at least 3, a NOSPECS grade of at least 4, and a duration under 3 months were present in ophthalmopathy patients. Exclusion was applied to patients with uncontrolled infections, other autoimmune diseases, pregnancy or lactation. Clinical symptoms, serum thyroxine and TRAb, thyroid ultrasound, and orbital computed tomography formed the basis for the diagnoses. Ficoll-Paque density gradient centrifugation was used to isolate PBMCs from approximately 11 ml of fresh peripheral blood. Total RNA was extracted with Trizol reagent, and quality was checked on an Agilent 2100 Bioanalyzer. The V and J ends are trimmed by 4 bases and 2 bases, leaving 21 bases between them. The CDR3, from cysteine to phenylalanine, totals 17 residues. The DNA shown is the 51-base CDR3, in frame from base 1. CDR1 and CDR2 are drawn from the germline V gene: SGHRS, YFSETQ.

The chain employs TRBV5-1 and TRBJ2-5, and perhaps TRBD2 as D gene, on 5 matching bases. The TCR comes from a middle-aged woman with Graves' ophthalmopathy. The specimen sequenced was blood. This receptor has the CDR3 CASSLSAVTPGQETQYF. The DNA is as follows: TGCGCCAGCAGCCTGTCCGCCGTGACCCCGGGACAAGAGACCCAGTACTTC.